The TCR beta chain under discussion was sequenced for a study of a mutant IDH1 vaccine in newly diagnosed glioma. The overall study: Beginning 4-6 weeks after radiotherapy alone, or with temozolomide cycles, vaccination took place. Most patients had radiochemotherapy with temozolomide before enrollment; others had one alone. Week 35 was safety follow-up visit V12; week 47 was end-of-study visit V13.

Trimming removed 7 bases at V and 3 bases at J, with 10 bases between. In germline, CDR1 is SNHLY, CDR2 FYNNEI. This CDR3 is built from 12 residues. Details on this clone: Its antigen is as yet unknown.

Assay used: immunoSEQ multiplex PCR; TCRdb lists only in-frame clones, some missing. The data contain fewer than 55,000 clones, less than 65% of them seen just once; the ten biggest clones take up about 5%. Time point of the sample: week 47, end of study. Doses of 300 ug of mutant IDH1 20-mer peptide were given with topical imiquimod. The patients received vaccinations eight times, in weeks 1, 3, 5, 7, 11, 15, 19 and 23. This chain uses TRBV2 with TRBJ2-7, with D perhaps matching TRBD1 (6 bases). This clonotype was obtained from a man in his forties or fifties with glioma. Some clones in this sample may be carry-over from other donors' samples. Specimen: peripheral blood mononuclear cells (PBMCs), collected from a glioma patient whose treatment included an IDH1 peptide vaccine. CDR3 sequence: CASNQQGYEQYF. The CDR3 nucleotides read TGTGCCAGCAACCAACAGGGCTACGAGCAGTACTTC.